A single sample is the source of the 13 T cell receptor beta chains below, sequenced in a study of blood T cell repertoires in COVID-19. Data came from immunoSEQ multiplex PCR; TCRdb stores just in-frame clones and leaves some out. The sample carries tens of thousands of clones, approximately 84% recorded once. Sequencing was done on a sample of peripheral blood. These TCRs come from a man aged 65 to 85 with acute or convalescent COVID-19.

In this sample, this clone turned up once. The chain uses TRBV9 and TRBJ2-2, with D possibly being TRBD2 (6 bases). The CDR3 length is 16 residues. V dropped 1 base and J dropped 0 bases, with 10 bases sitting between them. The germline gives CDR1 SGDLS, CDR2 YYNGEE. The CDR3 region has the DNA TGTGCCAGCAGCGTACGGGGGTCAGCGAACACCGGGGAGCTGTTTTTT. It codes for CASSVRGSANTGELFF.

A word on this clone: The sample holds other DNA sequences that translate to the same CDR3. V and J are TRBV15 and TRBJ2-1, with unresolved D. Trimming stripped 0 bases from V and 8 bases from J, with 11 bases between. Germline V gene sequence: CDR1 LNHNV, CDR2 YYDKDF (reference sequence). The CDR3 runs 14 residues. The CDR3 loop reads CATSRDAVGDEQFF. In DNA, the CDR3 is TGTGCCACCAGCAGAGATGCGGTTGGCGATGAGCAGTTCTTC.

This chain links TRBV18 with TRBJ1-4, with D perhaps matching TRBD1 (6 bases). The CDR3 length is 17 residues. V dropped 3 bases and J dropped 8 bases, with 22 bases sitting between them. CDR1 is KGHSH and CDR2 is LQKENI in the germline V gene. This chain's CDR3 is CASSPSQAAGVGEKLFF. CDR3 bases: TGTGCCAGCTCACCTTCCCAAGCGGCAGGGGTAGGAGAAAAACTGTTTTTT.

This clone came up once. V gene TRBV9 combines with J gene TRBJ1-1; no reliable D call. Germline CDR1 reads SGDLS; CDR2 reads YYNGEE. With 3 bases removed from V and 1 base from J, the gap between germline ends came to 10 bases. CDR3 length equals 14 residues. Here the CDR3 DNA reads TGTGCCAGCAGCGGGGGTCGGGGGAACACTGAAGCTTTCTTT. Residues: CASSGGRGNTEAFF.

The V gene is TRBV11-2, the J gene TRBJ2-1; 10 bases are a match to TRBD2. Germline trimming cut 5 bases from V and 3 bases from J; bases unmatched to any gene: 10. The CDR3 totals 17 residues. Germline V gene data show CDR1 as SGHAT and CDR2 as FQNNGV. DNA of the CDR3: TGTGCCAGCAGCCCCACCCGGAGGACTAGCGGCTACAATGAGCAGTTCTTC. It codes for CASSPTRRTSGYNEQFF.

There are a few counts of this clone. The chain couples TRBV6-6 to TRBJ1-2, with D perhaps matching TRBD1 (5 bases). This CDR3 is built from 17 residues. Germline CDR1 is MNHNY and CDR2 is SVGAGI (reference sequence). Trimming cost V 5 bases and J 7 bases, with 26 bases left between them. The CDR3 sequence: CASSPLGGQGRIGGYTF. The DNA of the CDR3 is TGTGCCAGCAGTCCCCTGGGAGGTCAGGGTAGGATTGGTGGCTACACCTTC.

The rearrangement uses TRBV28 and TRBJ2-1; 10 bases are shared with TRBD2. The V gene end was trimmed by 3 bases and the J gene end by 6 bases; junction bases not matched to a gene: 5. The CDR3 length is 15 residues. The germline V gene has CDR1 MDHEN and CDR2 SYDVKM. CDR3 sequence: CASSFSGRARNEQFF. In DNA form, the CDR3 reads TGTGCCAGCAGTTTCAGCGGGAGGGCCCGCAATGAGCAGTTCTTC.

The chain employs TRBV7-8 and TRBJ2-5; the D gene is possibly TRBD2 (6 bases). V was cut by 0 bases and J by 4 bases, with 9 bases left in between. The CDR3 consists of 14 residues. The germline V gene has CDR1 SGHVS and CDR2 FQNEAQ. CDR3 nucleotides: TGTGCCAGCAGCTTAGCGGGGGGAGTAGAGACCCAGTACTTC. It specifies CASSLAGGVETQYF.

This clone was detected only a few times. V is TRBV9 and J is TRBJ2-7; a possible D gene is TRBD1 (5 bases). Trimming removed 3 bases from V and 7 bases from J, with 17 bases in between. In germline, CDR1 is SGDLS, CDR2 YYNGEE. This CDR3 is built from 14 residues. CDR3: CASSAPQALGEQYF. The CDR3 region has the DNA TGTGCCAGCAGCGCCCCACAGGCGCTGGGGGAGCAGTACTTC.

V gene TRBV6-5 combines with J gene TRBJ2-1; 7 positions agree with TRBD1. The CDR3 runs to 14 residues. Germline V gene sequence: CDR1 MNHEY, CDR2 SVGAGI. V gave up 4 bases and J gave up 10 bases; unmatched junction bases: 10. CDR3 DNA sequence: TGTGCCAGCAGTTCCCGCTTACCGGGACAGGAGCAGTTCTTC. It encodes CASSSRLPGQEQFF.

This sequence joins TRBV24-1 and TRBJ2-1; tentative D call: TRBD1 (5 bases). The CDR3 loop spans 14 amino acids. V lost 4 bases and J 5 bases, leaving 11 bases between the germline ends. The germline gives CDR1 KGHDR, CDR2 SFDVKD. DNA for the CDR3: TGTGCCACCAGTGAACGTGACAGTAACAATGAGCAGTTCTTC. It specifies CATSERDSNNEQFF.

The CDR3 loop is CASSQAPGLAANEQFF. CDR3 DNA sequence: TGCGCCAGCAGCCAAGCCCCGGGACTAGCAGCCAATGAGCAGTTCTTC. The chain combines TRBV4-1 with TRBJ2-1; 9 positions agree with TRBD2. CDR1 MGHRA and CDR2 YSYEKL come from the germline V gene. This CDR3 is built from 16 residues. V shed 1 base, J shed 6 bases, and the junction held 7 bases outside the gene matches.

The rearrangement uses TRBV11-3 and TRBJ2-3, with a possible D match to TRBD1 (5 bases). In germline, CDR1 is SGHNT, CDR2 YENEEA. CDR3 length: 14 residues. Between the trimmed V and J ends, which lost 2 bases and 6 bases, there was a span of 12 bases. Here the CDR3 DNA reads TGTGCCAGCAGCTTAACCCTAGGGGTGGATACGCAGTATTTT. It is translated as CASSLTLGVDTQYF. Combining the CDR3 with reference TRBV11-3 and TRBJ2-3 gives the whole variable domain EAGVVQSPRYKIIEKKQPVAFWCNPISGHNTLYWYLQNLGQGPELLIRYENEEAVDDSQLPKDRFSAERLKGVDSTLKIQPAELGDSAVYLCASSLTLGVDTQYFGPGTRLTVL.